This TCR beta chain was sequenced during a study of early T cells in non-severe SARS-CoV-2 infection. About the research overall: The authors sequenced bulk RNA from unsorted whole blood, leaving chains unpaired. Study results and limitations: Anti-spike CD8 responses were favored by VDJdb matching, which missed private and CD4 specificities.

The ends were cut back, 6 bases at V and 1 base at J, with 16 bases in the middle. This CDR3 region has 15 residues. Germline CDR1 and CDR2: DFQATT and SNEGSKA (reference sequence). Tagging with unique molecular identifiers was applied to individual cDNA molecules. TCRdb passed the 5' RACE reads through MiXCR, listing each CDR3 protein once. The table has 50,000 to 80,000 distinct CDR3 sequences, around 4.7% seen once. This clonotype was observed at least ten times. The antigen is not known. The origin of this receptor is an adult who was a healthcare worker with PCR-confirmed SARS-CoV-2 infection or an uninfected control (not recorded which). Sequencing was done on a sample of whole blood. The genes are TRBV20-1 and TRBJ1-5, with D tentatively TRBD1 (5 bases). The CDR3 bases are TGCAGTGCCCCACTGGGAGGGGAGAGCAATCAGCCCCAGCATTTT. Protein product: CSAPLGGESNQPQHF.